The TCR beta chain described here comes from a study of post-analysis software for immune sequencing data. The study, taken as a whole, reports: When patients were compared with controls, five TRBV segments were more frequent, TRBV5-6, TRBV5-1 and TRBV20-1 among them. Normalized Chao1 diversity in multiple sclerosis patients fell significantly below that of controls.

With regard to this clonotype: The antigen is undetermined.

Trimming left V 2 bases short and J 0 bases short, with 15 bases between. Germline V gene sequence: CDR1 SGHDT, CDR2 YYEEEE. CDR3 length: 17 amino acids. cDNA libraries of TCR beta carried unique molecular identifiers. The T cell input of roughly 0.9 to 11 million gave roughly 0.5 million cDNA molecules. TCRdb reanalysed the PCR reads using MiXCR and keeps one entry per CDR3 protein. The sample holds about 820,000 distinct CDR3 sequences, approximately 57% seen once. The clonotype was recovered from a girl aged 10-17 years with multiple sclerosis. Sequencing input: blood. The rearrangement links TRBV5-6 to TRBJ1-3, with a tentative D call TRBD1 (5 bases). Here the CDR3 reads CASSFLGPASSGNTIYF. The CDR3 region has the DNA TGTGCCAGCAGCTTCCTGGGACCTGCCTCCTCTGGAAACACCATATATTTT.